Below are 28 T cell receptor beta chains sequenced from a single sample in a study of blood T cell repertoires in COVID-19 (dated by TCRdb to about 2020). The method was the immunoSEQ multiplex PCR assay. TCRdb holds this immuneACCESS table with in-frame rearrangements only. Some clones are missing; in checked studies, unresolved V genes explain under half, and the rest has no known cause. The sample table records roughly 520,000 clones; approximately 90% of these occur just once. Of the sample, over 1.5% is held by the ten largest clones. Sequencing was done on a sample of PBMCs or T cells enriched from blood (not recorded which). Every receptor here comes from a woman aged 35 to 49 who had recovered from COVID-19.

As regards this clone: Different DNA sequences within this sample yield the same CDR3. V usage is TRBV27 and J usage is TRBJ2-2, with a possible D match to TRBD2 (5 bases). The CDR3 consists of 15 residues. Germline V CDR1 and CDR2: MNHEY, SMNVEV (reference sequence). V lost 0 bases, J lost 0 bases, and 5 bases lay in between. CDR3 loop: CASSLSGANTGELFF. CDR3 nucleotides: TGTGCCAGCAGTTTATCGGGAGCGAACACCGGGGAGCTGTTTTTT.

The J gene is TRBJ2-1, the V gene TRBV11-2, with 7 bases lining up with TRBD1. V lost 6 bases, J lost 5 bases, and 13 bases stayed unmatched. Germline CDR1 reads SGHAT; CDR2 reads FQNNGV. The CDR3 is made up of 16 amino acids. The CDR3 loop reads CASRGSLGGAHNEQFF. The CDR3 nucleotides read TGTGCCAGCAGGGGGTCTTTAGGGGGCGCCCACAATGAGCAGTTCTTC. Drawing the rest from reference TRBV11-2 and TRBJ2-1, the complete variable domain is EAGVAQSPRYKIIEKRQSVAFWCNPISGHATLYWYQQILGQGPKLLIQFQNNGVVDDSQLPKDRFSAERLKGVDSTLKIQPAKLEDSAVYLCASRGSLGGAHNEQFFGPGTRLTVL.

This rearrangement joins TRBV15 to TRBJ2-5; TRBD2 matches 10 bases. The CDR3 is made up of 16 amino acids. V lost 0 bases to trimming and J lost 5 bases; unmatched junction nucleotides: 6. CDR1 is LNHNV, CDR2 YYDKDF, per germline (reference sequence). Written as DNA, the CDR3 is TGTGCCACCAGCAGAGATCTAGCGGGAGACTCTGAGACCCAGTACTTC. It specifies CATSRDLAGDSETQYF.

This clone was counted a single time. This chain connects TRBV6-6 to TRBJ2-1, with 8 bases aligning to TRBD2. Trimming took 2 bases from V and 5 from J; bases not matched to a gene: 8. Germline V lookup: CDR1 MNHNY, CDR2 SVGAGI (reference sequence). The CDR3 totals 16 residues. The chain's CDR3 is CASSYRTGLVNNEQFF. DNA for the CDR3: TGTGCCAGCAGTTACCGCACGGGACTAGTGAACAATGAGCAGTTCTTC.

Concerning this clone itself: Germline is not matched at one junction end, which may reflect a read error. J is TRBJ2-4 and V is TRBV19; perhaps TRBD1 as D (6 bases). The CDR3 covers 17 residues. Germline CDR1 and CDR2: LNHDA and SQIVND (reference sequence). The CDR3 DNA sequence: TGTGCCAGTAGCATAGGAAAGGACAGCGAGCCACGGGACATTCAGTACTTC. Its translation: CASSIGKDSEPRDIQYF.

The V and J genes are TRBV7-2 and TRBJ2-3; a weak D match, TRBD1 (6 bases). V was cut by 3 bases and J by 1 base, with 8 bases left in between. The CDR3 is 14 amino acids. Looked up from germline, CDR1 is SGHTA and CDR2 is FQGNSA. The CDR3 protein is CASSFQGRTDTQYF. The CDR3 nucleotides are TGTGCCAGCAGCTTTCAGGGGCGCACAGATACGCAGTATTTT.

The J gene is TRBJ2-1, the V gene TRBV5-6; D call uncertain. Germline CDR1 SGHDT, CDR2 YYEEEE. Trimming took off 2 bases at V and 7 bases at J, with 7 bases between the two ends. The CDR3 is 12 residues long. The CDR3 bases are TGTGCCAGCAGCTTAATATCTAATGAGCAGTTCTTC. It yields the protein CASSLISNEQFF.

The rearrangement uses TRBV5-6 and TRBJ1-6, with 7 positions matching TRBD1. Trimming removed 2 bases from V and 9 bases from J; junction bases left unmatched: 11. CDR3 length: 16 amino acids. CDR1 is SGHDT and CDR2 is YYEEEE in the germline V gene. This chain's CDR3 is CASSLAPGTESSPLHF. CDR3 coding DNA: TGTGCCAGCAGCTTAGCCCCCGGGACAGAGTCTTCACCCCTCCACTTT. The whole variable domain, filled in from reference TRBV5-6 and TRBJ1-6, reads DAGVTQSPTHLIKTRGQQVTLRCSPKSGHDTVSWYQQALGQGPQFIFQYYEEEERQRGNFPDRFSGHQFPNYSSELNVNALLLGDSALYLCASSLAPGTESSPLHFGNGTRLTVT.

V is TRBV6-1 and J is TRBJ1-1; D uncertain. The CDR3 loop spans 16 amino acids. The germline V gene has CDR1 MNHNS and CDR2 SASEGT. Trimming removed 3 bases from V and 0 bases from J, with 14 bases in between. CDR3 in amino acids: CASSEWAANLNTEAFF. CDR3 bases: TGTGCCAGCAGTGAGTGGGCAGCAAACCTGAACACTGAAGCTTTCTTT.

Written as DNA, the CDR3 is TGTGCCAGCAGCCAAGGAATTCTTTCCGGAGGGACCTACGAGCAGTACTTC. Its protein product is CASSQGILSGGTYEQYF. The rearrangement links TRBV14 to TRBJ2-7; D might be TRBD2 (6 bases). The CDR3 extends over 17 amino acids. Germline values: CDR1 SGHDN, CDR2 FVKESK. Trimming removed 1 base from V and 2 bases from J, with 18 bases in between.

The chain's CDR3 is CASSLVGVRTEAFF. The CDR3 coding sequence is TGTGCCAGCAGCTTGGTAGGAGTGAGGACTGAAGCTTTCTTT. V usage is TRBV6-2 or TRBV6-3 and J usage is TRBJ1-1; no clear D gene. With 6 bases removed from V and 5 bases from J, the gap between germline ends came to 16 bases. The length of the CDR3 is 14 residues. Germline CDR1 is MNHEY and CDR2 is SVGEGT.

The rearrangement links TRBV7-9 to TRBJ2-7; 10 bases align to TRBD2. V dropped 5 bases and J dropped 4; count of bases not matched to a gene: 8. Germline CDR1 reads SEHNR; CDR2 reads FQNEAQ (reference sequence). CDR3 size: 15 residues. In DNA, the CDR3 is TGTGCCAGCAGCCCCCCGGCTAGCGGGAGTTACGAGCAGTACTTC. This encodes CASSPPASGSYEQYF.

V gene TRBV7-2 combines with J gene TRBJ1-6; D gene ambiguous. Per germline, CDR1 SGHTA and CDR2 FQGNSA. The CDR3 runs to 15 residues. Trimming shortened V by 5 bases and J by 5 bases, and 13 bases separated the two germline ends. The CDR3 spells CASSVAYLNNSPLHF. The CDR3, as DNA: TGTGCCAGCAGCGTTGCATACCTAAATAATTCACCCCTCCACTTT.

The genes are TRBV5-6 and TRBJ1-1, with D uncertain. The CDR3 contains 14 residues. The V end was cut by 0 bases, the J end by 1 base, with 7 bases between. Germline values: CDR1 SGHDT, CDR2 YYEEEE. For the CDR3, the DNA is TGTGCCAGCAGCTTGGTTTACAGGAACACTGAAGCTTTCTTT. This gives the protein CASSLVYRNTEAFF.

The chain links TRBV9 to TRBJ1-2; D possibly corresponds to TRBD1 (6 bases). This CDR3 comprises 14 residues. Germline V lookup: CDR1 SGDLS, CDR2 YYNGEE. V was shortened by 3 bases and J by 5 bases, with 14 bases between the two germline ends. CDR3 sequence reads: CASSAASTGYGYTF. The CDR3 DNA is TGTGCCAGCAGCGCAGCTAGTACAGGGTATGGCTACACCTTC.

The chain couples TRBV11-2 to TRBJ1-2, with 8 bases identical to TRBD1. The CDR3 is 15 residues long. Germline V gives CDR1 SGHAT, CDR2 FQNNGV. With V trimmed by 5 bases and J by 6 bases, 11 bases remained unmatched. The CDR3 region is CASSDWTGFKNGYTF. CDR3 nucleotide sequence: TGTGCCAGCAGCGATTGGACAGGGTTCAAGAATGGCTACACCTTC.

The genes are TRBV6-5 and TRBJ1-2; TRBD1 is a possible D gene (5 bases). This CDR3 region has 15 residues. Per germline, CDR1 MNHEY and CDR2 SVGAGI. V was cut by 2 bases and J by 4 bases, with 14 bases left in between. The CDR3 region has the DNA TGTGCCAGCAGTTACATCTCAGGGTGGTCCTATGGCTACACCTTC. Its protein is CASSYISGWSYGYTF.

The chain has TRBV2 and TRBJ2-3; TRBD1 might be the D (6 bases). Germline values: CDR1 SNHLY, CDR2 FYNNEI. The CDR3 consists of 17 residues. Trimming removed 5 bases at V and 5 bases at J, with 23 bases between. CDR3 in amino acids: CASSRAIGLGAGDTQYF. As DNA, the CDR3 is TGTGCCAGCAGTCGAGCCATAGGTTTGGGGGCTGGAGATACGCAGTATTTT.

This chain connects TRBV24-1 to TRBJ2-1, with D maybe TRBD1 (6 bases). This CDR3 is built from 15 residues. Trimming took 6 bases from V and 0 from J, leaving 11 bases between them. CDR1 is KGHDR and CDR2 is SFDVKD in the germline V gene. The CDR3 coding sequence is TGTGCCACCAGTCCGGGACAAGCCTCCTACAATGAGCAGTTCTTC. It is translated as CATSPGQASYNEQFF.

This chain uses TRBV27 with TRBJ1-2; TRBD1 might be the D (5 bases). Looked up from germline, CDR1 is MNHEY and CDR2 is SMNVEV (reference sequence). This CDR3 region has 13 residues. V was trimmed by 5 bases and J by 4 bases, leaving 11 bases between them. CDR3 sequence reads: CASSLRVGYGYTF. The CDR3 DNA sequence: TGTGCCAGCAGTCTCAGGGTTGGCTATGGCTACACCTTC.

The chain links TRBV30 to TRBJ2-2, with 11 nucleotides matching TRBD2. V trimming: 3 bases; J trimming: 1 base; junction bases outside the gene matches: 4. There are 16 residues in the CDR3. Germline V gene sequence: CDR1 GTSNPN, CDR2 SVGIG (reference sequence). CDR3 bases: TGTGCCTGGAGGAGGACTAGCGGGCTGAACACCGGGGAGCTGTTTTTT. Protein sequence: CAWRRTSGLNTGELFF.

This chain links TRBV19 with TRBJ1-5; tentative D call: TRBD1 (5 bases). CDR1 is LNHDA and CDR2 is SQIVND in the germline V gene (reference sequence). The V end lost 5 bases, the J end lost 7 bases, and 12 bases lay between the germline ends. The CDR3 is 13 amino acids. CDR3 amino acids: CASSGRDGQPQHF. DNA of the CDR3: TGTGCCAGTAGTGGCAGGGATGGGCAGCCCCAGCATTTT.

The chain has TRBV25-1 and TRBJ1-2; D remains ambiguous. The V end was cut by 0 bases, the J end by 4 bases, with 12 bases between. The CDR3 is 15 residues long. Germline V gives CDR1 MGHDK, CDR2 SYGVNS. The CDR3 protein is CASSEYNSRPYGYTF. CDR3 nucleotides: TGTGCCAGCAGTGAATATAACAGCCGGCCCTATGGCTACACCTTC.

This rearrangement joins TRBV7-9 to TRBJ1-6; 7 bases are shared with TRBD1. Per the germline V gene, CDR1 is SEHNR and CDR2 is FQNEAQ (reference sequence). Trimming took 1 base from V and 10 from J; bases not matched to a gene: 7. CDR3 length: 15 residues. CDR3 residues: CASSLDLTGVSPLHF. Written as DNA, the CDR3 is TGTGCCAGCAGCTTAGATCTTACAGGGGTATCACCCCTCCACTTT. The entire variable domain, with the rest obtained from reference TRBV7-9 and TRBJ1-6, is as follows: DTGVSQNPRHKITKRGQNVTFRCDPISEHNRLYWYRQTLGQGPEFLTYFQNEAQLEKSRLLSDRFSAERPKGSFSTLEIQRTEQGDSAMYLCASSLDLTGVSPLHFGNGTRLTVT.

The rearrangement joins TRBV2 to TRBJ1-5; D remains ambiguous. In germline, CDR1 is SNHLY, CDR2 FYNNEI. The CDR3 extends over 12 amino acids. Trimming shortened V by 5 bases and J by 6 bases, and 8 bases separated the two germline ends. CDR3 in DNA: TGTGCCAGCAGTCCTGAGGCTCAGCCCCAGCATTTT. This translates into CASSPEAQPQHF.

This clone was seen only a few times. V usage is TRBV10-2 and J usage is TRBJ2-7; perhaps TRBD2 as D (6 bases). V gave up 3 bases and J gave up 2 bases, with 11 bases separating them. The CDR3 extends over 14 amino acids. Per germline, CDR1 WSHSY and CDR2 SAAADI. CDR3 nucleotide sequence: TGCGCCAGCAGTGACGGGGGTCGCGCCTACGAGCAGTACTTC. Encoded protein: CASSDGGRAYEQYF.

This clone was counted only a few times. The gene calls are TRBV14 and TRBJ2-7, with D perhaps matching TRBD1 (7 bases). This CDR3 spans 12 amino acids. Trimming took 3 bases from V and 6 from J, leaving 9 bases between them. Germline CDR1 SGHDN, CDR2 FVKESK. The chain's CDR3 is CASSQQGGEQYF. The CDR3 DNA reads TGTGCCAGCAGCCAGCAGGGGGGCGAGCAGTACTTC.

The chain is built from TRBV2 and TRBJ2-6; 15 bases fit TRBD2. The trim removed 6 bases at V and 3 bases at J, leaving 9 bases unmatched. The germline CDR1 and CDR2 sequences are SNHLY and FYNNEI. The CDR3 length is 19 residues. CDR3 loop: CASRVSGLAGGGGANVLTF. In DNA, the CDR3 is TGTGCCAGCAGAGTCTCGGGACTAGCGGGAGGCGGTGGGGCCAACGTCCTGACTTTC.